This T cell receptor (beta chain) was profiled in a study of cytomegalovirus exposure and HLA in healthy donors. Looking at the study overall: The 95 to 150 validation repertoires and the 666 first-cohort repertoires shared a platform, a later analysis reported.

Comments on this clone: Its antigen is undetermined.

TCRdb's table, derived via immunoSEQ multiplex PCR, lists solely in-frame clones and lacks some. The sample carries 150,000 or so clones, approximately 90% recorded once. Study-level findings and limits: Researchers counted 164 TCR beta chains as cytomegalovirus-associated.

Sequencing was carried out using PBMCs. This receptor was obtained from a woman in her thirties in good health and CMV-seronegative.

The CDR3 region is CASSLAGGYNEQFF. The CDR3 DNA reads as TGTGCCAGTAGTCTGGCGGGGGGCTACAATGAGCAGTTCTTC. The chain combines TRBV19 with TRBJ2-1; 8 bases agree with TRBD2. With 5 bases clipped from V and 3 bases from J, the junction kept 3 bases outside the gene matches. CDR1 is LNHDA and CDR2 is SQIVND in the germline V gene (reference sequence). CDR3 size: 14 residues.